This TCR beta chain is from a study of blood T cell repertoires in COVID-19. Study in general: Sites across the United States, Italy and Spain contributed samples from acute and convalescent COVID-19. PBMCs, B-cell-depleted T cells, or T cells were the source of the cDNA or gDNA that made up the material.

Per the original data handling: Reference gene primer amplification gave estimated nucleated cell counts. TCRdb keeps only in-frame clones here, not all; method: immunoSEQ multiplex PCR. The DNA was the basis for D and trimming; V, J and clone size are from that table. The sample lists approximately 120,000 clones; about 85% were seen once. CDR1 is SEHNR and CDR2 is FQNEAQ in the germline V gene (reference sequence). V lost 5 bases, J lost 9 bases, and 5 bases stayed unmatched. This CDR3 region has 14 residues. V gene TRBV7-9 combines with J gene TRBJ2-1, with TRBD2 identical over 12 bases. The clonotype was recovered from a human donor in a cohort sampled during active COVID-19. Sequencing used peripheral blood. The CDR3 loop is CASSPSGREGEQFF. CDR3 nucleotides: TGTGCCAGCAGCCCTAGCGGGAGGGAAGGTGAGCAGTTCTTC. The full variable domain, rest sourced from reference TRBV7-9 and TRBJ2-1, is DTGVSQNPRHKITKRGQNVTFRCDPISEHNRLYWYRQTLGQGPEFLTYFQNEAQLEKSRLLSDRFSAERPKGSFSTLEIQRTEQGDSAMYLCASSPSGREGEQFFGPGTRLTVL.